The 23 T cell receptor beta chains reported below all come from one sample, sequenced in a study of cytomegalovirus exposure and HLA in healthy donors. PCR amplification relied on 60 Vbeta primers (plus 13 Jbeta primers). Here immunoSEQ multiplex PCR was the method, and the copy in TCRdb shows in-frame clones only, minus some. This sample has roughly 100,000 clones, with approximately 83% found just once. Material for sequencing was PBMCs. Receptor source: a man aged 18 to 30 in good health and CMV-seronegative.

In its sample, this clone was seen once. The V call is TRBV28, the J call TRBJ2-1; TRBD2 agrees at 11 bases. This CDR3 is 15 amino acids long. From germline, CDR1 is MDHEN and CDR2 SYDVKM. V lost 5 bases, J lost 7 bases, and 7 bases stayed unmatched. The CDR3 region has the DNA TGTGCCAGCAGTAAACGGACTAGCGGGCATAATGAGCAGTTCTTC. It specifies CASSKRTSGHNEQFF.

V is TRBV30 and J is TRBJ1-2; TRBD1 matches 10 bases. The CDR3 totals 19 residues. V dropped 1 base and J dropped 2; count of bases not matched to a gene: 16. Germline V CDR1 and CDR2: GTSNPN, SVGIG (reference sequence). This CDR3 is CAWSDQTGTGVSLNYGYTF. CDR3 sequence (DNA): TGTGCCTGGAGTGACCAAACCGGGACAGGGGTCTCCCTAAACTATGGCTACACCTTC.

The chain couples TRBV20-1 to TRBJ1-2, with D tentatively TRBD1 (5 bases). CDR1 DFQATT and CDR2 SNEGSKA come from the germline V gene (reference sequence). The V and J ends lost 1 base and 7 bases respectively, with 7 bases between them. The CDR3 has 11 amino acids. DNA for the CDR3: TGCAGTGCTAGAGCGGGGGTTGGCTACACCTTC. This codes for CSARAGVGYTF.

The chain links TRBV5-1 to TRBJ2-3; weak D call: TRBD2 (5 bases). V lost 1 base and J lost 0, with 9 bases in between. The CDR3 is 15 residues long. CDR1 and CDR2 from the germline V gene are SGHRS and YFSETQ. The CDR3 spells CASSLSEGSTDTQYF. The CDR3 DNA sequence: TGCGCCAGCAGCTTGAGTGAGGGAAGCACAGATACGCAGTATTTT. The complete variable domain, with remaining parts taken from reference TRBV5-1 and TRBJ2-3, reads KAGVTQTPRYLIKTRGQQVTLSCSPISGHRSVSWYQQTPGQGLQFLFEYFSETQRNKGNFPGRFSGRQFSNSRSEMNVSTLELGDSALYLCASSLSEGSTDTQYFGPGTRLTVL.

The genes are TRBV7-9 and TRBJ2-1, with 9 bases aligning to TRBD2. Germline V gene data show CDR1 as SEHNR and CDR2 as FQNEAQ (reference sequence). The V and J ends lost 0 bases and 15 bases, in that order; junction bases with no gene match: 9. The CDR3 totals 14 residues. The CDR3 is CASSLAGSAGGWFF. In DNA form, the CDR3 reads TGTGCCAGCAGCTTAGCGGGGTCAGCGGGAGGATGGTTCTTC.

V gene TRBV19 combines with J gene TRBJ2-5; no definite D call. The CDR3 has 12 amino acids. Germline V gives CDR1 LNHDA, CDR2 SQIVND (reference sequence). Trimming took off 5 bases at V and 5 bases at J, with 9 bases between the two ends. The CDR3 loop reads CASSDSRETQYF. The DNA for the CDR3 is TGTGCCAGTAGTGATTCGAGGGAGACCCAGTACTTC.

The chain carries TRBV28 and TRBJ1-1, with D possibly TRBD1 on 5 matching bases. V lost 6 bases to trimming and J lost 3 bases, with 8 bases between them. The CDR3 length is 12 residues. CDR1 is MDHEN and CDR2 is SYDVKM in the germline V gene. CDR3 amino acids: CASSRVYTEAFF. In DNA form, the CDR3 reads TGTGCCAGCAGCAGGGTTTACACTGAAGCTTTCTTT.

V is TRBV18 and J is TRBJ1-5; maybe TRBD1 (5 bases). CDR1 and CDR2 from the germline V gene are KGHSH and LQKENI. The CDR3 runs 16 residues. V was trimmed by 6 bases and J by 0 bases, leaving 15 bases between them. The CDR3 reads CASSPTTASSNQPQHF. The CDR3 nucleotides are TGTGCCAGCTCGCCGACGACAGCTTCTAGCAATCAGCCCCAGCATTTT.

The V gene is TRBV14, the J gene TRBJ2-7; 9 bases map to TRBD1. Germline V gene lookup returns CDR1 SGHDN and CDR2 FVKESK. The J segment lost 3 bases and the V segment lost 4 bases, leaving 7 bases of the junction unmatched. The length of the CDR3 is 15 residues. The CDR3 spells CASSPGQGFIYEQYF. CDR3 in DNA: TGTGCCAGCAGCCCGGGACAGGGCTTCATCTACGAGCAGTACTTC.

V and J are TRBV6-1 and TRBJ1-5; D may be TRBD1 (6 bases). The V and J ends lost 7 bases and 2 bases respectively, with 15 bases between them. Germline values: CDR1 MNHNS, CDR2 SASEGT. CDR3 size: 15 residues. This CDR3 reads CASTEKGVRNQPQHF. The CDR3 DNA reads TGTGCCAGCACCGAGAAGGGGGTCCGCAATCAGCCCCAGCATTTT.

This chain links TRBV5-6 with TRBJ1-1; TRBD1 might be the D (5 bases). The CDR3 extends over 16 amino acids. V dropped 2 bases and J dropped 11 bases, with 25 bases sitting between them. The germline gives CDR1 SGHDT, CDR2 YYEEEE. CDR3 in DNA: TGTGCCAGCAGCTTAATAGGGCGCACGACCCAGGGAAGGGCTTTCTTT. It is translated as CASSLIGRTTQGRAFF.

Comments on this clone: An end of the junction differs from the germline gene, which may be a read error. J is TRBJ1-2 and V is TRBV5-4; possibly TRBD1 for D (5 bases). Germline V gives CDR1 SGHNT, CDR2 YYREEE (reference sequence). The CDR3 runs 15 residues. The DNA of the CDR3 is TGCGCCAGCAGCCAAGGGGCAGTTCCTAACTATGGCTACACCTTC. Translated, it gives CASSQGAVPNYGYTF.

V usage is TRBV5-1 and J usage is TRBJ2-1; D might be TRBD1 (6 bases). Per the germline V gene, CDR1 is SGHRS and CDR2 is YFSETQ. The CDR3 consists of 15 residues. Trimming left V 0 bases short and J 3 bases short, with 10 bases between. DNA for the CDR3: TGCGCCAGCAGCTTGGGCAGGGGAGTCTACAATGAGCAGTTCTTC. Its translation: CASSLGRGVYNEQFF. Full variable domain (missing parts from reference TRBV5-1 and TRBJ2-1): KAGVTQTPRYLIKTRGQQVTLSCSPISGHRSVSWYQQTPGQGLQFLFEYFSETQRNKGNFPGRFSGRQFSNSRSEMNVSTLELGDSALYLCASSLGRGVYNEQFFGPGTRLTVL.

Only a few counts were recorded for this clone. At one end the junction does not follow the germline gene, possibly because of a read error. This CDR3 is also generated by other DNA sequences in the sample. The chain joins TRBV29-1 to TRBJ2-2; D is possibly TRBD1 (6 bases). This CDR3 has 14 residues. Per the germline V gene, CDR1 is SQVTM and CDR2 is ANQGSEA. CDR3 coding DNA: TGCAGTGTCGCTTGGACAGCGAACACCGGGGAGCTCTTTTTT. Its protein is CSVAWTANTGELFF.

This sequence joins TRBV14 and TRBJ1-4; D gene unclear. V shed 1 base and J shed 6 bases, with 9 bases lying between them. Germline V gene data show CDR1 as SGHDN and CDR2 as FVKESK. CDR3 size: 14 residues. CDR3 sequence: CASSQVSRDEKLFF. The CDR3 nucleotides read TGTGCCAGCAGCCAAGTTTCTCGGGATGAAAAACTGTTTTTT.

The V call is TRBV14, the J call TRBJ2-3, with 8 bases that match TRBD2. CDR3 length equals 16 residues. The germline V gene has CDR1 SGHDN and CDR2 FVKESK. V lost 1 base, J lost 3 bases, and 6 bases stayed unmatched. CDR3 bases: TGTGCCAGCAGCCAAGCAGCTAGCGGGCCAACAGATACGCAGTATTTT. It translates to CASSQAASGPTDTQYF.

The chain uses TRBV19 and TRBJ1-1; 7 bases align to TRBD1. V lost 5 bases to trimming and J lost 6 bases; unmatched junction nucleotides: 3. Germline V gives CDR1 LNHDA, CDR2 SQIVND (reference sequence). The CDR3 covers 12 residues. CDR3 region: CASSPTGSEAFF. CDR3 coding DNA: TGTGCCAGTAGTCCGACAGGGTCTGAAGCTTTCTTT.

The gene calls are TRBV18 and TRBJ2-7; 9 nucleotides match TRBD1. Germline V lookup: CDR1 KGHSH, CDR2 LQKENI. This CDR3 contains 18 residues. V dropped 4 bases and J dropped 4; count of bases not matched to a gene: 17. CDR3 sequence reads: CASSQKTGTGWASYEQYF. In nucleotides, the CDR3 is TGTGCCAGCTCACAGAAGACCGGGACAGGGTGGGCCTCTTACGAGCAGTACTTC.

The chain carries TRBV5-1 and TRBJ1-2; 7 bases map to TRBD1. This CDR3 spans 16 amino acids. Germline V gives CDR1 SGHRS, CDR2 YFSETQ. V lost 4 bases, J lost 6 bases, and 15 bases stayed unmatched. CDR3 sequence reads: CASSQAQGTLKDGYTF. In nucleotides, the CDR3 is TGCGCCAGCAGCCAAGCACAGGGGACCTTGAAAGATGGCTACACCTTC.

The chain has TRBV4-3 and TRBJ2-1; 8 nucleotides match TRBD2. Unmatched junction bases numbered 14, after V lost 0 bases and J lost 7 bases. There are 18 residues in the CDR3. Germline V gene data show CDR1 as LGHNA and CDR2 as YSLEER. In DNA form, the CDR3 reads TGCGCCAGCAGCCAAGATTTACTCGGAAGCGGGAGCTCGAATGAGCAGTTCTTC. Translation gives CASSQDLLGSGSSNEQFF.

The V call is TRBV9, the J call TRBJ1-1; tentatively, D is TRBD1 (6 bases). V lost 0 bases, J lost 2 bases, and 8 bases lay in between. Germline V lookup: CDR1 SGDLS, CDR2 YYNGEE. This CDR3 is built from 14 residues. CDR3: CASSVGQANTEAFF. For the CDR3, the DNA is TGTGCCAGCAGCGTAGGACAGGCTAACACTGAAGCTTTCTTT.

The CDR3: CASSLGSLGTVNTEAFF. DNA for the CDR3: TGTGCCAGCAGCTTAGGATCGCTTGGGACAGTGAACACTGAAGCTTTCTTT. The rearrangement joins TRBV13 to TRBJ1-1; 7 positions match TRBD1. CDR1 is PRHDT, CDR2 FYEKMQ, per germline (reference sequence). The CDR3 is made up of 17 amino acids. Unmatched junction bases numbered 7, after V lost 0 bases and J lost 0 bases.

The chain couples TRBV10-1 to TRBJ2-5; D unclear. The J call may be faulty, since TRBJ2-7 better matches the DNA end. CDR1 WNHNN and CDR2 SYGVQD come from the germline V gene (reference sequence). This CDR3 comprises 13 residues. The CDR3 region has the DNA TGCGCCAGCAGTGCTGAGATTCGTCCCGAGCAGTACTTC. Protein sequence: CASSAEIRPEQYF.